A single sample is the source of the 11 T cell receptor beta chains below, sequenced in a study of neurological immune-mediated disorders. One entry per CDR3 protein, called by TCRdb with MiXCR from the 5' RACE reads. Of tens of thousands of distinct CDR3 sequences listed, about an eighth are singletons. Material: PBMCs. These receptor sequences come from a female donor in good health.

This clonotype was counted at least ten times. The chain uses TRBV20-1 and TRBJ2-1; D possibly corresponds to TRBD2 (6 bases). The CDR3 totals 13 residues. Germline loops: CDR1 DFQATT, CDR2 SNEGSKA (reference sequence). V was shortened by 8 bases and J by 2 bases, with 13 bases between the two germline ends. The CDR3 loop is CSFWDSPYNEQFF. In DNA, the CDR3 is TGCAGTTTTTGGGACTCCCCCTACAATGAGCAGTTCTTC.

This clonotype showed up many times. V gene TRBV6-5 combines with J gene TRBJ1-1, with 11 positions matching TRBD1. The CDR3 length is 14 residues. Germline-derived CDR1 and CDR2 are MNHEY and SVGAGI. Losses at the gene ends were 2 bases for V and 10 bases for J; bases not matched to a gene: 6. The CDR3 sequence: CASSYAGQGAGAFF. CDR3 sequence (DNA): TGTGCCAGCAGTTACGCCGGACAGGGGGCCGGAGCTTTCTTT.

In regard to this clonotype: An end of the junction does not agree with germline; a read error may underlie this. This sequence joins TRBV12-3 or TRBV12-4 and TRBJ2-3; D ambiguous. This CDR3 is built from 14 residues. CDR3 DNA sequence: TGTGCCAACAGTTTGGCCGACCCTACAGATACGCAGTATTTT. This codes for CANSLADPTDTQYF.

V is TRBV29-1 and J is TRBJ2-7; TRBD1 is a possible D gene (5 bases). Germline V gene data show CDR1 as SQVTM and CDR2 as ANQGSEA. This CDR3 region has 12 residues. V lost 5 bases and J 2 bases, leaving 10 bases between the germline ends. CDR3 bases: TGCAGCGTTTTGACAGTTACCTACGAGCAGTACTTC. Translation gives CSVLTVTYEQYF.

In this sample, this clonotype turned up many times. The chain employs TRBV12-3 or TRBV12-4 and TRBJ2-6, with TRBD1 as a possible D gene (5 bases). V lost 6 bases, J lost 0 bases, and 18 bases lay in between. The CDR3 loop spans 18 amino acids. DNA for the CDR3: TGTGCCAGCAGCTTTCCTCTCGGACACCCCTCTGGGGCCAACGTCCTGACTTTC. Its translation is CASSFPLGHPSGANVLTF.

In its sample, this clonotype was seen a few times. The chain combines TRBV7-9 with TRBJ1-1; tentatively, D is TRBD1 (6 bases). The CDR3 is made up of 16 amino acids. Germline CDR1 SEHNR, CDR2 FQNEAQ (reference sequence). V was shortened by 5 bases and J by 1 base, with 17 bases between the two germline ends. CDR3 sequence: CASSNRRGGWNTEAFF. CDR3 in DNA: TGTGCCAGCAGCAACAGACGAGGGGGATGGAACACTGAAGCTTTCTTT.

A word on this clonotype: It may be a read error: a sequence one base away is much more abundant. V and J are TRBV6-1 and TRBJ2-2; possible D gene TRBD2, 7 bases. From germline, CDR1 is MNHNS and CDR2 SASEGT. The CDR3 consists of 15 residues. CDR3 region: CASSTKGGVVGDLFF. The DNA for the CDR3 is TGTGCCAGCAGTACGAAGGGGGGGGTAGTCGGGGACCTGTTTTTT.

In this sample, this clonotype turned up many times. DNA for the CDR3: TGCGCCAGCAGTTTGAATTTAGGGGGCACTAACTATGGCTACACCTTC. Encoded protein: CASSLNLGGTNYGYTF. The rearrangement joins TRBV4-1 to TRBJ1-2; TRBD1 agrees at 7 bases. CDR1 and CDR2 from the germline V gene are MGHRA and YSYEKL. The CDR3 spans 16 residues. V lost 6 bases and J lost 0; bases outside the gene matches: 10.

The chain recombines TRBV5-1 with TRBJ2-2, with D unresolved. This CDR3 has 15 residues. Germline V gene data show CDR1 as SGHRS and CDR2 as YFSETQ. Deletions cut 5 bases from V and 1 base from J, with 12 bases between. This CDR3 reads CASRPTTENTGELFF. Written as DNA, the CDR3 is TGCGCCAGCAGGCCGACAACCGAGAACACCGGGGAGCTGTTTTTT.

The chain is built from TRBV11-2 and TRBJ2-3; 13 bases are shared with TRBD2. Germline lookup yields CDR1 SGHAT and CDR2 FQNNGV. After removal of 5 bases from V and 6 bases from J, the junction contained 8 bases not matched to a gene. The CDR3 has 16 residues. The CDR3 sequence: CASSHTSGRAGDTQYF. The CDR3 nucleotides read TGTGCCAGCAGCCATACTAGCGGGAGGGCCGGGGATACGCAGTATTTT.

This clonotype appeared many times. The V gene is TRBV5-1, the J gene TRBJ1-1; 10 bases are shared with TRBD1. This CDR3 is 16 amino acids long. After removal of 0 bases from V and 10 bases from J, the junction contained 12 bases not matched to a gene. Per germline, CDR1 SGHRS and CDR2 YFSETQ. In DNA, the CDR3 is TGCGCCAGCAGCTTGGGACCTGGGACAGGGGTTTCGTTAGCTTTCTTT. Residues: CASSLGPGTGVSLAFF.